The following is a T cell receptor (beta chain) sequence with its context. Its antigen is undetermined. The sample originates from a study of cytomegalovirus exposure and HLA in healthy donors. Study conclusions and caveats: Rare TCR sequences dominated, though some public TCRs recurred in many donors. The investigators catalogued 150 or so TCR beta chains as cytomegalovirus-associated. An analysis that came later showed most CMV-associated TCR beta chains appearing HLA-restricted.

While unrecorded immune exposures were likely, the donors were nominally healthy when sampled. The PCR made use of 60 Vbeta and 13 Jbeta primers. Method: immunoSEQ multiplex PCR; TCRdb's copy keeps in-frame clones and lacks some. The sample records 90,000 to 150,000 clones, around 80% being singletons. This sequence was found in a man aged 50 to 59 in good health and CMV-seronegative. Sequenced sample: PBMCs.

This CDR3 reads CASSGTGGSKNIQYF. The DNA of the CDR3 is TGTGCCAGCAGCGGTACAGGGGGAAGCAAAAACATTCAGTACTTC. This chain connects TRBV9 to TRBJ2-4, with 8 bases aligning to TRBD1. The CDR3 contains 15 residues. Germline CDR1 and CDR2: SGDLS and YYNGEE. Trimming removed 3 bases from V and 3 bases from J; junction bases left unmatched: 5.